This T cell receptor beta chain was obtained from a study of blood T cell repertoires in COVID-19. Across the study: There were acute and convalescent COVID-19 samples, and they came from the United States, Italy and Spain.

This clone was detected only a few times. At the DNA level, this CDR3 is encoded by other sequences in the same sample as well. Some clones are missing from TCRdb's copy, which holds only in-frame ones; the method was immunoSEQ multiplex PCR. Of 300,000 to 400,000 clones detected, 70% to 90% appear once; the ten largest clones hold about 4%. Study members were between about 18 and 89 years old and lived in some 22 US regions. Sequenced input: PBMCs or T cells enriched from blood (not recorded which). The origin of this receptor is a woman aged 40 to 50 with acute COVID-19.

The CDR3 here is CASSGGSETQYF. In nucleotides, the CDR3 is TGTGCCAGCAGTGGAGGGAGTGAGACCCAGTACTTC. The chain links TRBV19 to TRBJ2-5; tentatively, D is TRBD2 (6 bases). The CDR3 is made up of 12 amino acids. The germline V gene has CDR1 LNHDA and CDR2 SQIVND (reference sequence). The V and J ends lost 9 bases and 5 bases respectively, with 13 bases between them. The full variable domain, its missing parts supplied by reference TRBV19 and TRBJ2-5, is DGGITQSPKYLFRKEGQNVTLSCEQNLNHDAMYWYRQDPGQGLRLIYYSQIVNDFQKGDIAEGYSVSREKKESFPLTVTSAQKNPTAFYLCASSGGSETQYFGPGTRLLVL.